This TCR beta chain was documented in a study of T cells in Graves' hyperthyroidism and ophthalmopathy. Thyroid ultrasound, orbital computed tomography, clinical symptoms, and serum thyroxine and TRAb underpinned diagnoses. This CDR3 spans 14 amino acids. Deletions cut 5 bases from V and 7 bases from J, with 14 bases between. Researchers amplified the TCR beta CDR3 regions from RNA transcripts. Researchers ran a first-round RT-PCR on the TCR CDR3 using the HTBI primer set. TCRdb reanalysed the multiplex PCR reads using MiXCR and keeps one entry per CDR3 protein. This table holds about 360,000 distinct CDR3 sequences, roughly an eighth found once. Whole-study results and caveats: The model made its ophthalmopathy prediction, and onset followed a median approximately 6 months later.

Points on this clonotype: Its antigen is currently unknown.

The sequenced sample consisted of blood. The chain uses TRBV12-3 or TRBV12-4 and TRBJ2-2; possible D gene TRBD1, 5 bases. This TCR was recovered from a woman between 18 and 30 years old with Graves' hyperthyroidism. The DNA of the CDR3 is TGTGCCAGCAGTGTTCAGGGTTTGGTCGGGGAGCTGTTTTTT. It translates to CASSVQGLVGELFF.